A single sample is the source of the 22 T cell receptor beta chains below, sequenced in a study of ipilimumab plus nivolumab after autologous stem cell transplantation. Sequenced by immunoSEQ multiplex PCR; TCRdb stores in-frame clones only, minus some. The data show 16,000 or so clones, approximately 75% seen once. The starting material was PBMCs, obtained in a trial of ipilimumab plus nivolumab as post-transplant consolidation. All receptors derive from a male donor with diffuse large B-cell lymphoma.

The chain uses TRBV7-9 and TRBJ2-5; D remains unclear. V was shortened by 2 bases and J by 5 bases, with 3 bases between the two germline ends. CDR3 length: 11 amino acids. The germline V gene has CDR1 SEHNR and CDR2 FQNEAQ (reference sequence). The CDR3 DNA sequence: TGTGCCAGCAGCTTAACGGAGACCCAGTACTTC. Amino acids: CASSLTETQYF.

This sequence joins TRBV25-1 and TRBJ2-5, with 8 bases that match TRBD2. Germline trimming cut 5 bases from V and 1 base from J; bases unmatched to any gene: 6. The CDR3 extends over 15 amino acids. In germline, CDR1 is MGHDK, CDR2 SYGVNS. CDR3 DNA sequence: TGTGCCAGCAGTAGTAGCGGGACCCTCCAAGAGACCCAGTACTTC. Its protein product is CASSSSGTLQETQYF. Together with reference TRBV25-1 and TRBJ2-5, the CDR3 gives the full variable domain: EADIYQTPRYLVIGTGKKITLECSQTMGHDKMYWYQQDPGMELHLIHYSYGVNSTEKGDLSSESTVSRIRTEHFPLTLESARPSHTSQYLCASSSSGTLQETQYFGPGTRLLVL.

J is TRBJ2-7 and V is TRBV7-8; 10 bases line up with TRBD1. V was pared by 8 bases and J by 1 base, with 2 bases of the junction left unmatched. The germline CDR1 and CDR2 sequences are SGHVS and FQNEAQ. This CDR3 region has 13 residues. CDR3 coding DNA: TGTGCCAGCTTGGACAGGGGGTCCTACGAGCAGTACTTC. This translates into CASLDRGSYEQYF. The variable domain in full, completed from reference TRBV7-8 and TRBJ2-7, reads GAGVSQSPRYKVAKRGQDVALRCDPISGHVSLFWYQQALGQGPEFLTYFQNEAQLDKSGLPSDRFFAERPEGSVSTLKIQRTQQEDSAVYLCASLDRGSYEQYFGPGTRLTVT.

The chain joins TRBV5-1 to TRBJ2-3; D may match TRBD1 or TRBD2 (5 bases each). V lost 4 bases, J lost 4 bases, and 16 bases lay in between. The CDR3 loop spans 15 amino acids. From germline, CDR1 is SGHRS and CDR2 YFSETQ. The CDR3, as DNA: TGCGCCAGCAGCGAGGGGTCCCGTCGCCCAGATACGCAGTATTTT. Translating it yields CASSEGSRRPDTQYF.

The chain has TRBV15 and TRBJ2-5, with D maybe TRBD1 (6 bases). The CDR3 contains 17 residues. V shed 1 base and J shed 2 bases, with 17 bases lying between them. CDR1 is LNHNV, CDR2 YYDKDF, per germline (reference sequence). For the CDR3, the DNA is TGTGCCACCAGCAGAGTTATGGGGCAGGGGCTTCAAGAGACCCAGTACTTC. Translating gives CATSRVMGQGLQETQYF. Combining the CDR3 with reference TRBV15 and TRBJ2-5 gives the whole variable domain DAMVIQNPRYQVTQFGKPVTLSCSQTLNHNVMYWYQQKSSQAPKLLFHYYDKDFNNEADTPDNFQSRRPNTSFCFLDIRSPGLGDTAMYLCATSRVMGQGLQETQYFGPGTRLLVL.

The chain couples TRBV16 to TRBJ2-7; D possibly matches TRBD1 or TRBD2 (5 bases each). The V end was cut by 5 bases, the J end by 5 bases, with 10 bases between. Germline-derived CDR1 and CDR2 are KGHSY and FQNENV. This CDR3 is 12 amino acids long. This CDR3 reads CASSSRGHEQYF. The CDR3 DNA follows: TGTGCCAGCAGCTCACGGGGACACGAGCAGTACTTC.

CDR3 nucleotide sequence: TGTGCCAGCAGTTACGGGACCCGAGGGTTCTTC. It is translated as CASSYGTRGFF. The chain uses TRBV2 and TRBJ2-1, with D perhaps assigned TRBD1 or TRBD2 (5 bases each). V lost 5 bases and J 15 bases, leaving 14 bases between the germline ends. In germline, CDR1 is SNHLY, CDR2 FYNNEI. The CDR3 sequence is 11 residues long.

This chain uses TRBV5-1 with TRBJ2-2; D is possibly TRBD1 (5 bases). Germline V lookup: CDR1 SGHRS, CDR2 YFSETQ. Trimming left V 1 base short and J 3 bases short, with 13 bases between. This CDR3 is 16 amino acids long. CDR3 residues: CASSLYQGSDTGELFF. The CDR3 nucleotides are TGCGCCAGCAGCTTGTACCAGGGTTCAGACACCGGGGAGCTGTTTTTT.

The chain has TRBV27 and TRBJ2-7, with TRBD1 matching over 7 bases. This CDR3 has 13 residues. The V segment lost 3 bases and the J segment 3 bases; nucleotides outside the gene matches: 2. Germline loops: CDR1 MNHEY, CDR2 SMNVEV (reference sequence). In nucleotides, the CDR3 is TGTGCCAGCAGTTTGGGACAGTTCTACGAGCAGTACTTC. Its translation is CASSLGQFYEQYF.

The V gene is TRBV4-1, the J gene TRBJ1-2, with unresolved D. The V gene's germline CDR1 is MGHRA and CDR2 YSYEKL. Deletions cut 1 base from V and 5 bases from J, with 14 bases between. The CDR3 sequence is 15 residues long. The CDR3 sequence: CASSQGETFLYGYTF. The CDR3 nucleotides read TGCGCCAGCAGCCAAGGAGAGACCTTTCTATATGGCTACACCTTC.

As concerns this clone: The junction shows a germline mismatch at one end, possibly a read error. This chain links TRBV7-7 with TRBJ2-1; TRBD1 matches at 10 bases. CDR3 length: 14 residues. The germline V gene encodes CDR1 SSHAT and CDR2 FNYEAQ (reference sequence). In DNA form, the CDR3 reads TGTGCTAGCAGCTTAGGACAGGGGGGTAATGAGCAGTTCTTC. Translated, it gives CASSLGQGGNEQFF.

The chain has TRBV6-6 and TRBJ1-2, with 7 bases identical to TRBD1. CDR3 size: 14 residues. Germline V gene sequence: CDR1 MNHNY, CDR2 SVGAGI (reference sequence). The ends lost 5 bases at V and 5 bases at J; junction bases unmatched: 8. The DNA for the CDR3 is TGTGCCAGCAGTGACAGGGCCGGGTCATATGGCTACACCTTC. Translation gives CASSDRAGSYGYTF.

This clone was counted once. The rearrangement links TRBV11-1 to TRBJ2-3; D unclear. V lost 7 bases and J lost 3, with 8 bases in between. The germline V gene encodes CDR1 SGHAT and CDR2 FQDESV (reference sequence). The CDR3 consists of 12 residues. CDR3: CASNSMTDTQYF. In DNA form, the CDR3 reads TGTGCCAGCAACTCCATGACAGATACGCAGTATTTT.

The chain employs TRBV4-1 and TRBJ2-2, with 9 bases matching TRBD1. Looked up from germline, CDR1 is MGHRA and CDR2 is YSYEKL. J gave up 6 bases and V 4 bases, and 15 bases lay outside the gene matches. The CDR3 is made up of 18 amino acids. This CDR3 reads CASSLSPGTGYKAGELFF. The CDR3 DNA is TGCGCCAGCAGCCTCAGTCCCGGGACAGGGTACAAGGCCGGGGAGCTGTTTTTT.

The chain carries TRBV7-2 and TRBJ2-7; 9 bases align to TRBD2. Germline V gives CDR1 SGHTA, CDR2 FQGNSA. V was pared by 2 bases and J by 5 bases, with 16 bases of the junction left unmatched. This CDR3 has 18 amino acids. The CDR3 region is CASSLWTSASRSSNEQYF. For the CDR3, the DNA is TGTGCCAGCAGCTTATGGACTAGCGCCTCACGGAGTAGCAACGAGCAGTACTTC.

The chain has TRBV7-9 and TRBJ2-7, with D hard to call. The CDR3 extends over 14 amino acids. V shed 5 bases and J shed 2 bases, with 13 bases lying between them. Germline loops: CDR1 SEHNR, CDR2 FQNEAQ (reference sequence). This CDR3 is CASSHILTPYEQYF. The CDR3 DNA reads as TGTGCCAGCAGCCATATCCTGACCCCCTACGAGCAGTACTTC.

The rearrangement links TRBV10-3 to TRBJ2-7; a possible D gene is TRBD1 (5 bases). The germline gives CDR1 ENHRY, CDR2 SYGVKD. The length of the CDR3 is 12 residues. Trimming removed 2 bases from V and 4 bases from J, with 6 bases in between. CDR3 DNA sequence: TGTGCCATCAGTGAGAAGGGGTACGAGCAGTACTTC. Its protein is CAISEKGYEQYF.

The chain has TRBV7-2 and TRBJ2-1, with D perhaps matching TRBD2 (5 bases). V shed 6 bases and J shed 0 bases, with 12 bases lying between them. The CDR3 runs 15 residues. CDR1 SGHTA and CDR2 FQGNSA come from the germline V gene. The CDR3 DNA sequence: TGTGCCAGCAGGCCCCGGGGAAGCTCCTACAATGAGCAGTTCTTC. It is translated as CASRPRGSSYNEQFF. Full variable domain (remainder filled in from reference TRBV7-2 and TRBJ2-1): GAGVSQSPSNKVTEKGKDVELRCDPISGHTALYWYRQSLGQGLEFLIYFQGNSAPDKSGLPSDRFSAERTGGSVSTLTIQRTQQEDSAVYLCASRPRGSSYNEQFFGPGTRLTVL.

The V call is TRBV2, the J call TRBJ2-1; possible D gene TRBD2, 6 bases. The germline V gene encodes CDR1 SNHLY and CDR2 FYNNEI. The ends were cut back, 4 bases at V and 0 bases at J, with 16 bases in the middle. The CDR3 sequence is 17 residues long. The CDR3 DNA is TGTGCCAGCAGTGGAGGACTACGCACTTCCTCCTACAATGAGCAGTTCTTC. Protein product: CASSGGLRTSSYNEQFF.

This clone was seen only a few times. The V and J genes are TRBV4-1 and TRBJ2-5; 9 bases map to TRBD2. Germline V gene lookup returns CDR1 MGHRA and CDR2 YSYEKL. The CDR3 loop spans 15 amino acids. With 0 bases clipped from V and 5 bases from J, the junction kept 4 bases outside the gene matches. Here the CDR3 DNA reads TGCGCCAGCAGCCAAGAACCTAGCGGGACTGAGACCCAGTACTTC. As protein: CASSQEPSGTETQYF.

CDR3: CASLRATYNEQFF. The CDR3 bases are TGTGCCAGCTTGCGGGCAACCTACAATGAGCAGTTCTTC. The rearrangement uses TRBV2 and TRBJ2-1, with D tentatively TRBD2 (5 bases). Trimming stripped 8 bases from V and 2 bases from J, with 10 bases between. Looked up from germline, CDR1 is SNHLY and CDR2 is FYNNEI. The CDR3 runs 13 residues.

This clone was recorded a few times. V is TRBV30 and J is TRBJ1-1, with D possibly being TRBD1 (6 bases). Germline CDR1 is GTSNPN and CDR2 is SVGIG (reference sequence). V shed 3 bases and J shed 10 bases, with 15 bases lying between them. The CDR3 is 12 amino acids. The CDR3 sequence: CAWRTGSLVAFF. DNA of the CDR3: TGTGCCTGGAGAACAGGGTCATTAGTAGCTTTCTTT.